The 8 T cell receptor beta chains given below trace back to one sample, sequenced in a study of early T cells in non-severe SARS-CoV-2 infection. TCRdb called the 5' RACE reads again in MiXCR, with one record for every CDR3 protein. The sample includes 90,000 to 120,000 distinct CDR3 sequences, 12% of them seen just once. Sequences were obtained from whole blood. The receptors stem from an adult who was a healthcare worker with PCR-confirmed SARS-CoV-2 infection or an uninfected control (not recorded which).

The chain joins TRBV11-3 to TRBJ1-1, with D unresolved. Germline assignment: CDR1 SGHNT and CDR2 YENEEA. Trimming pared 3 bases from V and 1 base from J, leaving 9 bases between. The CDR3 is 14 amino acids. The CDR3 sequence: CASSFQFSNTEAFF. In nucleotides, the CDR3 is TGTGCCAGCAGCTTTCAGTTTTCGAACACTGAAGCTTTCTTT.

The chain joins TRBV20-1 to TRBJ2-4; D is uncertain. V was pared by 0 bases and J by 5 bases, with 14 bases between. The CDR3 has 15 residues. Germline V gene sequence: CDR1 DFQATT, CDR2 SNEGSKA (reference sequence). The CDR3 DNA sequence: TGCAGTGCTAGAGATATCCGGCAGGACGAAAACATTCAGTACTTC. Protein product: CSARDIRQDENIQYF.

The chain employs TRBV29-1 and TRBJ2-2, with 8 bases aligning to TRBD1. Per germline, CDR1 SQVTM and CDR2 ANQGSEA. V shed 1 base, J shed 4 bases, and the junction held 11 bases outside the gene matches. The CDR3 covers 17 residues. CDR3 residues: CSVEGGSGGVGTGELFF. In DNA form, the CDR3 reads TGCAGCGTTGAAGGCGGGTCAGGGGGCGTCGGCACCGGGGAGCTGTTTTTT.

This clonotype occurred a few times. CDR3: CASSPGRDGYGYTF. The CDR3 DNA reads as TGCGCCAGCAGCCCCGGACGGGACGGGTATGGCTACACCTTC. J is TRBJ1-2 and V is TRBV5-1, with D perhaps TRBD1 (5 bases). Germline-derived CDR1 and CDR2 are SGHRS and YFSETQ. Trimming removed 4 bases from V and 5 bases from J, with 15 bases in between. The CDR3 has 14 residues.

This clonotype was recorded a few times. This chain joins TRBV3-1 and TRBJ2-3; D gene uncertain. The CDR3 sequence is 13 residues long. Germline CDR1 is LGHDT and CDR2 is YNNKEL (reference sequence). The V gene lost 3 bases and the J gene lost 0 bases, with 4 bases spanning the gap. CDR3 nucleotides: TGTGCCAGCAGCCATACTAGCACAGATACGCAGTATTTT. Translated: CASSHTSTDTQYF.

Turning to this clonotype: Since a much larger clone is just one base distant, this may be a read error. The chain carries TRBV12-3 or TRBV12-4 and TRBJ1-1; D uncertain. The ends were cut back, 2 bases at V and 4 bases at J, with 14 bases in the middle. This CDR3 is built from 15 residues. CDR3 sequence reads: CASSLRGSAITEAFF. Here the CDR3 DNA reads TGTGCCAGCAGTTTAAGAGGGTCCGCGATCACTGAAGCTTTCTTT.

The chain has TRBV2 and TRBJ2-3; tentatively, D is TRBD2 (5 bases). Trimming pared 5 bases from V and 0 bases from J, leaving 18 bases between. This CDR3 comprises 17 residues. In germline, CDR1 is SNHLY, CDR2 FYNNEI. The CDR3 spells CASSRGRPGSSTDTQYF. The DNA of the CDR3 is TGTGCCAGCAGTAGAGGTCGTCCGGGATCTAGCACAGATACGCAGTATTTT.

This clonotype was counted only a few times. The chain joins TRBV27 to TRBJ1-1; D uncertain. V lost 8 bases, J lost 1 base, and 17 bases lay in between. The germline gives CDR1 MNHEY, CDR2 SMNVEV (reference sequence). The CDR3 runs 15 residues. For the CDR3, the DNA is TGTGCCAGCGAGAAGAACTCCCTGGGGAACACTGAAGCTTTCTTT. The encoded protein is CASEKNSLGNTEAFF.